This passage covers 19 T cell receptor beta chains from one sample sequenced in a study of blood T cells in healthy people across ages. The use of a sample-barcoded 5' primer and a J-beta primer mix characterized a second PCR of 7 to 11 cycles. TCRdb passed the 5' RACE reads through MiXCR, listing each CDR3 protein once. The repertoire holds roughly 860,000 distinct CDR3 sequences, around 62% seen once, with around a quarter in the top ten. Sequenced sample: blood. Every receptor here comes from a man in his thirties or forties in good health.

This chain joins TRBV4-3 and TRBJ2-5; D may be TRBD2 (6 bases). CDR1 LGHNA and CDR2 YSLEER come from the germline V gene. V lost 4 bases to trimming and J lost 5 bases, with 23 bases between them. The CDR3 spans 17 residues. The CDR3 sequence is CASSLPPRPTTRETQYF. DNA of the CDR3: TGCGCCAGCAGCCTACCTCCGAGGCCAACGACTAGGGAGACCCAGTACTTC.

The V call is TRBV12-3 or TRBV12-4, the J call TRBJ2-1, with 8 bases that match TRBD2. The ends lost 5 bases at V and 4 bases at J; junction bases unmatched: 7. The CDR3 spans 15 residues. CDR3 sequence: CASSVDGGEYNEQFF. The CDR3 DNA reads TGTGCCAGCAGTGTCGACGGGGGGGAATACAATGAGCAGTTCTTC.

The V gene is TRBV7-3, the J gene TRBJ1-1; 8 bases are shared with TRBD1. Germline V gene data show CDR1 as SGHTA and CDR2 as FQGTGA. Germline trimming cut 6 bases from V and 4 bases from J; bases unmatched to any gene: 7. The CDR3 runs to 14 residues. The CDR3 region is CASRPGGSSTEAFF. The CDR3 DNA reads TGTGCCAGCAGGCCAGGGGGCTCCTCCACTGAAGCTTTCTTT.

This clonotype has a handful of counts. The rearrangement uses TRBV6-6 and TRBJ1-4, with TRBD1 as a possible D gene (5 bases). V lost 3 bases to trimming and J lost 0 bases, with 14 bases between them. Germline CDR1 MNHNY, CDR2 SVGAGI (reference sequence). The CDR3 totals 17 residues. The CDR3 loop reads CASSYLRQYATNEKLFF. DNA for the CDR3: TGTGCCAGCAGTTATCTCCGACAGTACGCAACTAATGAAAAACTGTTTTTT.

The CDR3 loop is CASSLAGGSYNEQYF. The CDR3 DNA reads TGTGCCAGCAGCTTAGCGGGGGGGTCCTACAATGAGCAGTACTTC. The chain is built from TRBV7-3 and TRBJ2-1, with TRBD2 identical over 9 bases. The end of the DNA is better explained by TRBJ2-7, so the J call may be wrong. Germline V gene sequence: CDR1 SGHTA, CDR2 FQGTGA. The CDR3 extends over 15 amino acids.

The rearrangement joins TRBV7-7 to TRBJ1-2; D may be TRBD1 (5 bases). The CDR3 consists of 14 residues. V gave up 8 bases and J gave up 8 bases, with 21 bases separating them. Germline V gene lookup returns CDR1 SSHAT and CDR2 FNYEAQ (reference sequence). CDR3 nucleotides: TGTGCCAGCCAACTCGGAGGGGCTATGGGGGGCTACACCTTC. Translated, it gives CASQLGGAMGGYTF.

In its sample, this clonotype was seen a few times. The J gene is TRBJ2-7, the V gene TRBV7-9; TRBD2 is a possible D gene (7 bases). CDR1 and CDR2 from the germline V gene are SEHNR and FQNEAQ (reference sequence). V shed 1 base and J shed 5 bases, with 12 bases lying between them. CDR3 length: 14 amino acids. CDR3 amino acids: CASSLGPGGNEQYF. The CDR3 DNA follows: TGTGCCAGCAGCTTAGGACCGGGGGGCAACGAGCAGTACTTC.

The chain uses TRBV29-1 and TRBJ1-2, with unresolved D. CDR1 and CDR2 from the germline V gene are SQVTM and ANQGSEA. Trimming pared 7 bases from V and 7 bases from J, leaving 13 bases between. This CDR3 comprises 11 residues. The CDR3 protein is CSDVGCPGYTF. CDR3 sequence (DNA): TGCAGCGACGTAGGGTGCCCTGGCTACACCTTC.

The V call is TRBV14, the J call TRBJ2-7, with TRBD1 matching over 10 bases. CDR3 length: 15 residues. After removal of 1 base from V and 6 bases from J, the junction contained 6 bases not matched to a gene. Germline V gives CDR1 SGHDN, CDR2 FVKESK. CDR3 bases: TGTGCCAGCAGCCAAGTGGACAGGGGGGTGGTCGAGCAGTACTTC. This codes for CASSQVDRGVVEQYF.

The chain is built from TRBV9 and TRBJ2-2; 12 nucleotides line up with TRBD2. The length of the CDR3 is 19 residues. V gave up 0 bases and J gave up 5 bases; unmatched junction bases: 11. The V gene's germline CDR1 is SGDLS and CDR2 YYNGEE. The CDR3 region is CASSVAWSSGGAETGELFF. Written as DNA, the CDR3 is TGTGCCAGCAGCGTAGCTTGGTCTAGCGGGGGGGCCGAGACCGGGGAGCTGTTTTTT.

The chain has TRBV3-1 and TRBJ1-1; D gene ambiguous. Trimming shortened V by 4 bases and J by 1 base, and 10 bases separated the two germline ends. Germline CDR1 and CDR2: LGHDT and YNNKEL (reference sequence). The CDR3 length is 14 residues. CDR3: CASSPQIKNTEAFF. DNA for the CDR3: TGTGCCAGCAGCCCCCAAATCAAGAACACTGAAGCTTTCTTT.

This sequence joins TRBV20-1 and TRBJ2-7; 7 positions match TRBD1. CDR3 size: 12 residues. Per the germline V gene, CDR1 is DFQATT and CDR2 is SNEGSKA (reference sequence). With 7 bases clipped from V and 5 bases from J, the junction kept 8 bases outside the gene matches. For the CDR3, the DNA is TGCAGTGTAAACAGGGGCGGCAACGAGCAGTACTTC. It is translated as CSVNRGGNEQYF.

The chain carries TRBV12-3 or TRBV12-4 and TRBJ2-7, with TRBD1 matching over 8 bases. The CDR3 has 14 amino acids. V lost 7 bases to trimming and J lost 3 bases; unmatched junction nucleotides: 8. This CDR3 is CASTPTGAHYEQYF. As DNA, the CDR3 is TGTGCCAGCACCCCGACAGGGGCACACTACGAGCAGTACTTC.

The rearrangement links TRBV6-1 to TRBJ2-1; TRBD2 aligns across 10 bases. Losses at the gene ends were 6 bases for V and 3 bases for J; bases not matched to a gene: 5. Per germline, CDR1 MNHNS and CDR2 SASEGT. The CDR3 extends over 15 amino acids. CDR3 in DNA: TGTGCCAGCAGAAGCGAGCGGGGGGGCTACAATGAGCAGTTCTTC. This translates into CASRSERGGYNEQFF.

The chain recombines TRBV20-1 with TRBJ1-1; the D is unclear. The germline V and J ends were trimmed by 6 bases and 0 bases, with 14 bases remaining between them. The CDR3 loop spans 14 amino acids. Germline CDR1 reads DFQATT; CDR2 reads SNEGSKA (reference sequence). The CDR3, as DNA: TGCAGTGCCCAACCCAGTAACATGAACACTGAAGCTTTCTTT. Encoded protein: CSAQPSNMNTEAFF.

The chain carries TRBV28 and TRBJ1-2; possible D gene TRBD1, 5 bases. This CDR3 is built from 13 residues. The ends were cut back, 4 bases at V and 6 bases at J, with 12 bases in the middle. The germline gives CDR1 MDHEN, CDR2 SYDVKM. The CDR3: CASSSGRGDGYTF. The CDR3 nucleotides are TGTGCCAGCAGTTCGGGTCGAGGGGATGGCTACACCTTC.

V and J are TRBV4-1 and TRBJ2-6; D may be TRBD1 (6 bases). The germline CDR1 and CDR2 sequences are MGHRA and YSYEKL. Trimming removed 6 bases at V and 7 bases at J, with 16 bases between. The CDR3 consists of 15 residues. CDR3 loop: CASRSQGQTANVLTF. The CDR3 nucleotides are TGCGCCAGCAGGAGCCAGGGGCAAACTGCCAACGTCCTGACTTTC.

The gene calls are TRBV12-3 or TRBV12-4 and TRBJ2-3; TRBD2 aligns across 11 bases. This CDR3 region has 15 residues. V dropped 6 bases and J dropped 6; count of bases not matched to a gene: 8. The CDR3 loop is CASRQSSGGADTQYF. CDR3 bases: TGTGCCAGCAGGCAGAGTAGCGGGGGGGCGGATACGCAGTATTTT.

This clonotype has a handful of counts. The genes are TRBV12-3 or TRBV12-4 and TRBJ1-1; TRBD1 matches 7 bases. V lost 3 bases, J lost 9 bases, and 4 bases stayed unmatched. This CDR3 comprises 12 residues. The CDR3 DNA follows: TGTGCCAGCAGTTTCCGGACAGGCAAAGCTTTCTTT. This translates into CASSFRTGKAFF.